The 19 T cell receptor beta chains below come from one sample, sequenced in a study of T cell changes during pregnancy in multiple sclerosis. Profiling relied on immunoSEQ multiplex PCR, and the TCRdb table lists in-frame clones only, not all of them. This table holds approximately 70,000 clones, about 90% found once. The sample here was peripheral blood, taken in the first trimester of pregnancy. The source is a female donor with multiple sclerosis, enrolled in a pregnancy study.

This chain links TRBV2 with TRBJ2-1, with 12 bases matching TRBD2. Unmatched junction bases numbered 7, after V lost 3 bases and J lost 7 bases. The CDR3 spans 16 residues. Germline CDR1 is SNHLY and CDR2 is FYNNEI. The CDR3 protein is CASSELLAGGRNEQFF. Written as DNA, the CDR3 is TGTGCCAGCAGTGAGCTCCTAGCGGGGGGGCGGAATGAGCAGTTCTTC.

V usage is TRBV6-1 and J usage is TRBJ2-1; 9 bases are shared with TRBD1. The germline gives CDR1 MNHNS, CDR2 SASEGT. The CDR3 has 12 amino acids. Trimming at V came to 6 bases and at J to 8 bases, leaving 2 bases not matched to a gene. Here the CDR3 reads CASRGQGYEQFF. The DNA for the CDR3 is TGTGCCAGCAGGGGACAGGGCTATGAGCAGTTCTTC.

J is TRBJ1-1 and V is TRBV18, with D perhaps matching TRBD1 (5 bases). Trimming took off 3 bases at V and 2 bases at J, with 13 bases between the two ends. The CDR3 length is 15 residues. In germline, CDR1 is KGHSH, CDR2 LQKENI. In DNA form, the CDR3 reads TGTGCCAGCTCACCCCGACAGAGGCAAAACACTGAAGCTTTCTTT. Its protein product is CASSPRQRQNTEAFF.

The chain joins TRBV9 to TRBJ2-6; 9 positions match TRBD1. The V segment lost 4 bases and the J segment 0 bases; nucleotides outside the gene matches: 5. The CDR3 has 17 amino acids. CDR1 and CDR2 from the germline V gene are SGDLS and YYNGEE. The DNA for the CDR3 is TGTGCCAGCAGCACGACGACAGGGGGCTCTGGGGCCAACGTCCTGACTTTC. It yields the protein CASSTTTGGSGANVLTF.

The CDR3, as DNA: TGTGCCAGCAGCCAATGGGGCCCAGGGGATGAAAAACTGTTTTTT. It is translated as CASSQWGPGDEKLFF. The genes are TRBV14 and TRBJ1-4, with D perhaps matching TRBD1 (6 bases). The CDR3 consists of 15 residues. In germline, CDR1 is SGHDN, CDR2 FVKESK. The ends were cut back, 2 bases at V and 6 bases at J, with 13 bases in the middle.

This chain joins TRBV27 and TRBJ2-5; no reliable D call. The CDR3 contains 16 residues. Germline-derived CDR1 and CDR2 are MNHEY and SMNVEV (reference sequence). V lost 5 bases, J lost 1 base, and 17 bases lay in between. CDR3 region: CASSPFRRTVQETQYF. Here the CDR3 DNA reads TGTGCCAGCAGTCCATTCCGTCGCACAGTCCAAGAGACCCAGTACTTC.

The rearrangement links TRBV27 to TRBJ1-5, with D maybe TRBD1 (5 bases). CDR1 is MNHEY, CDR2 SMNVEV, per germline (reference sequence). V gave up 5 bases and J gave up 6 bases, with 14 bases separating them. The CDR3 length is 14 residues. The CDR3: CASSLQGIGQPQHF. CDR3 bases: TGTGCCAGCAGTCTTCAGGGTATAGGTCAGCCCCAGCATTTT.

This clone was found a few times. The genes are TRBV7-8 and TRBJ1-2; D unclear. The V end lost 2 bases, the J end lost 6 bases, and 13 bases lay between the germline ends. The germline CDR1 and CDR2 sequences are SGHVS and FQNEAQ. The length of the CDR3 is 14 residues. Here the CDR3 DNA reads TGTGCCAGCAGCTTACCTGGCGGCAAAAATGGCTACACCTTC. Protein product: CASSLPGGKNGYTF.

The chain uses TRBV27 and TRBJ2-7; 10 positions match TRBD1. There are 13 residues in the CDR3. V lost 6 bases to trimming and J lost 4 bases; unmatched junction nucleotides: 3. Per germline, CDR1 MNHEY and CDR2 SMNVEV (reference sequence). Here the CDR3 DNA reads TGTGCCAGCAGGGGGACAGGGGCATACGAGCAGTACTTC. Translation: CASRGTGAYEQYF.

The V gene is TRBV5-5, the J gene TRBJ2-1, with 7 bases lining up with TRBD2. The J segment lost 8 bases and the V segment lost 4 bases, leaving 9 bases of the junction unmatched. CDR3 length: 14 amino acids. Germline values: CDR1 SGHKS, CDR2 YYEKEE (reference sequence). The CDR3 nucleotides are TGTGCCAGCAGCACCGGGGGGAGGTCATATGAGCAGTTCTTC. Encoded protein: CASSTGGRSYEQFF.

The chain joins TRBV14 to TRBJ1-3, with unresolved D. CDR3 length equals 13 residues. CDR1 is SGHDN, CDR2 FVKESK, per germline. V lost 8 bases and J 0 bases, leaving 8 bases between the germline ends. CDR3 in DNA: TGTGCCAGCTCTCTCTCCTCTGGAAACACCATATATTTT. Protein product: CASSLSSGNTIYF.

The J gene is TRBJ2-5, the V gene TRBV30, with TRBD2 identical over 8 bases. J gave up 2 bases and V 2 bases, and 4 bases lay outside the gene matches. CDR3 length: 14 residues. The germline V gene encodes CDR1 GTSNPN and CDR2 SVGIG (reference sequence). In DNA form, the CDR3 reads TGTGCCTGGAGTCGGGGGGGAGATCAAGAGACCCAGTACTTC. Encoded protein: CAWSRGGDQETQYF.

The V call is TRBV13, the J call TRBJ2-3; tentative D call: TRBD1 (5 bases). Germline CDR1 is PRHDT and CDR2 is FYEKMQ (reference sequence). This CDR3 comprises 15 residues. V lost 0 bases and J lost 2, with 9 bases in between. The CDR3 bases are TGTGCCAGCAGCTTAGGCAAGGGGCCCACAGATACGCAGTATTTT. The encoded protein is CASSLGKGPTDTQYF.

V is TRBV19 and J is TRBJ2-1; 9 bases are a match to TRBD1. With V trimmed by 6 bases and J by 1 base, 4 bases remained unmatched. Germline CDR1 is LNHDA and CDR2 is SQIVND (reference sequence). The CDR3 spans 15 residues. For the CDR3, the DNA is TGTGCCAGTAGCACGACAGGGGGGTCCTACAATGAGCAGTTCTTC. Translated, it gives CASSTTGGSYNEQFF.

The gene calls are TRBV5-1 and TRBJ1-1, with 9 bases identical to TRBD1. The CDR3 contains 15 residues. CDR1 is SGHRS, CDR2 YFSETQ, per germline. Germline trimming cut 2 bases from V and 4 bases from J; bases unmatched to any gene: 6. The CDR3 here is CASSFGTGSGTEAFF. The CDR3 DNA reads TGCGCCAGCAGCTTCGGGACAGGGAGCGGCACTGAAGCTTTCTTT.

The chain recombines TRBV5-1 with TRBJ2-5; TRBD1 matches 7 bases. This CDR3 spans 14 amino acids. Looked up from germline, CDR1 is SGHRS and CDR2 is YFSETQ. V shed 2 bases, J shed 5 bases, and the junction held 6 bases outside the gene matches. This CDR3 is CASSLPTGAETQYF. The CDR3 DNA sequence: TGCGCCAGCAGCTTACCCACAGGGGCGGAGACCCAGTACTTC.

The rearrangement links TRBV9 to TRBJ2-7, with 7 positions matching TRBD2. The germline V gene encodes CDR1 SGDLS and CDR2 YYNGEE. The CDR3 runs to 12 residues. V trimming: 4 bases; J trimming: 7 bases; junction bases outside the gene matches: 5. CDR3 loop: CASSSRAGEQYF. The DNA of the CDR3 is TGTGCCAGCAGCTCCCGAGCGGGAGAGCAGTACTTC.

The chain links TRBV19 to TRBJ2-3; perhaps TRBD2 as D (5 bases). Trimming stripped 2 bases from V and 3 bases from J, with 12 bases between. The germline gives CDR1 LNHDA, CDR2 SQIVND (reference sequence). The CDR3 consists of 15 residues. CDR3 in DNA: TGTGCCAGTAGTATAAGCCTAGCTCAGACAGATACGCAGTATTTT. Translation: CASSISLAQTDTQYF.

The CDR3 sequence is CASSSQGTGVHEQFF. The CDR3 region has the DNA TGTGCCAGCAGCTCGCAGGGGACAGGGGTTCATGAGCAGTTCTTC. The rearrangement joins TRBV7-9 to TRBJ2-1, with 10 bases identical to TRBD1. This CDR3 comprises 15 residues. Germline values: CDR1 SEHNR, CDR2 FQNEAQ (reference sequence). Losses at the gene ends were 4 bases for V and 8 bases for J; bases not matched to a gene: 8.